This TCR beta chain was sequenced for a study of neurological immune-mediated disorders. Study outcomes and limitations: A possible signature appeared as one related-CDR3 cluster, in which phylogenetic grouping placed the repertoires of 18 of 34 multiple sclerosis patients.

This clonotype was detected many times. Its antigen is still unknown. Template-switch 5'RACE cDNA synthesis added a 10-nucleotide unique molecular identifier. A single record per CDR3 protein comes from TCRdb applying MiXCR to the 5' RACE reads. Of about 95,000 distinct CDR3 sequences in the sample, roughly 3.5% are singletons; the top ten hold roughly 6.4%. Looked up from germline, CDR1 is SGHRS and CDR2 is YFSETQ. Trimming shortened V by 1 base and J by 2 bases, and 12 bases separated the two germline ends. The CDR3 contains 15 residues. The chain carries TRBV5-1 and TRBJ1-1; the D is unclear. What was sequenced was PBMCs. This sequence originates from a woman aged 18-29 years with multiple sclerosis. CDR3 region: CASSLSGIPNTEAFF. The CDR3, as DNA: TGCGCCAGCAGCTTGTCCGGGATCCCAAACACTGAAGCTTTCTTT.